These T cell receptor beta chains were read from a single sample in a study of shared clonotypes between healthy human individuals. Clones were sequenced by immunoSEQ multiplex PCR, and TCRdb holds only the in-frame ones, with some missing. The data contain nearly 2 million clones, approximately 94% of them singletons. The sample comprised naive CD8+ T cells sorted from blood. Source of these receptors: a man between 18 and 29 years old in good health. Both conserved end residues are part of each CDR3. A D gene is named only where the DNA matches it firmly. Size values are once, few and many counts, or a class for expanded clones, and some rows have none.

TRBJ2-7,TRBV4-1,13,few,.,TGCGCCAGCAGCCAGGCCCTATACTACGAGCAGTACTTC,CASSQALYYEQYF
TRBJ1-1,TRBV7-2,14,.,.,TGTGCCAGCAGCTCACTTACGGGGAACACTGAAGCTTTCTTT,CASSSLTGNTEAFF
TRBJ1-5,TRBV7-8,14,.,TRBD1,TGTGCCAGCAGCCCGGGGACAGGGAAAATGGCCCAGCATTTT,CASSPGTGKMAQHF
TRBJ1-5,TRBV21-1,13,once,.,TGTGCCAGCAGCAGCAACCCCAATCAGCCCCAGCATTTT,CASSSNPNQPQHF
TRBJ1-4,TRBV4-3,16,.,.,TGCGCCAGCAGCCAAGATCGGGTCGCAACTAATGAAAAACTGTTTTTT,CASSQDRVATNEKLFF
TRBJ1-5,TRBV19,15,.,TRBD1,TGTGCCAGTAGTATCATTGACAGGGTGGATCAGCCCCAGCATTTT,CASSIIDRVDQPQHF
TRBJ2-2,TRBV11-2,16,.,.,TGTGCCAGCAGCTTGGTCTGGCAGGTGAACACCGGGGAGCTGTTTTTT,CASSLVWQVNTGELFF
TRBJ1-2,TRBV6-6,14,.,.,TGTGCCAGCAACCCCCTGACAGGAGACCATGGCTACACCTTC,CASNPLTGDHGYTF
TRBJ1-1,TRBV19,13,.,.,TGTGCCAGTAGTTTTGGTTGGGGGACTGAAGCTTTCTTT,CASSFGWGTEAFF
TRBJ1-6,TRBV11-2,13,.,.,TGTGCCAGCAGCCCTCAAGCCGGTTCACCCCTCCACTTT,CASSPQAGSPLHF
TRBJ2-3,TRBV4-1,16,.,TRBD1,TGCGCCAGCAGACCCAGACAAACAGGGGCCACAGATACGCAGTATTTT,CASRPRQTGATDTQYF
TRBJ2-1,TRBV6-5,15,.,TRBD2,TGTGCCAGCAGTCGACTAGCGGGAGACTACAATGAGCAGTTCTTC,CASSRLAGDYNEQFF
TRBJ2-7,TRBV7-9,15,once,TRBD1,TGTGCCAGCAGCTCCTCGGGACAGGGAAGGTACGAGCAGTACTTC,CASSSSGQGRYEQYF
TRBJ1-4,TRBV14,17,.,.,TGTGCCAGCAGGTCCAAGTATACAGGGAAACGAAATGAAAAACTGTTTTTT,CASRSKYTGKRNEKLFF
TRBJ1-6,TRBV10-1,11,.,.,TGCGCCAGCAGTGATGGTACCTGGAGGCACTTT,CASSDGTWRHF
TRBJ2-5,TRBV6-5,16,.,.,TGTGCCAGCAGTTACGGGACGGGAGCGACCACTGAGACCCAGTACTTC,CASSYGTGATTETQYF
TRBJ1-1,TRBV6-5,14,.,.,TGTGCCAGCACTTCCGTCGGGGGGTGGGCTGAAGCTTTCTTT,CASTSVGGWAEAFF
TRBJ2-3,TRBV5-4,13,.,.,TGTGCCAGCAGCCCGCCTAACACAGATACGCAGTATTTT,CASSPPNTDTQYF
TRBJ1-4,TRBV4-3,15,.,.,TGCGCCAGCAGCCAAGGCGAGGCAACTAATGAAAAACTGTTTTTT,CASSQGEATNEKLFF
TRBJ1-2,TRBV2,14,.,.,TGTGCCAGCAGTGGGGAATGGGTTAGTGGTGGCTACACCTTC,CASSGEWVSGGYTF
TRBJ2-2,TRBV7-9,15,.,TRBD1,TGTGCCAGCAGCTTCGACAGGGCGTACACCGGGGAGCTGTTTTTT,CASSFDRAYTGELFF
TRBJ2-7,TRBV5-1,15,.,TRBD1,TGCGCCAGCAGCTCGGGACAGGGGGCCACCTACGAGCAGTACTTC,CASSSGQGATYEQYF
TRBJ2-1,TRBV11-2,15,.,.,TGTGCCAGCAGCTTGACAACTGGCTCGCTCTATGAGCAGTTCTTC,CASSLTTGSLYEQFF
TRBJ1-2,TRBV9,15,.,.,TGTGCCAGCAGCGTAGGGAACACCCTGGCCTATGGCTACACCTTC,CASSVGNTLAYGYTF
TRBJ2-6,TRBV5-4,13,few,.,TGTGCCAGCAGCTTTTCTGGGGCCAACGTCCTGACTTTC,CASSFSGANVLTF
TRBJ2-1,TRBV9,14,.,.,TGTGCCAGCAGCGTAGGATCTCCAACGAATGAGCAGTTCTTC,CASSVGSPTNEQFF